The rows below give T cell receptor beta chains drawn from one sample of a study of blood T cell repertoires in COVID-19. Clones were read by immunoSEQ multiplex PCR, and TCRdb kept only the in-frame ones, dropping some. The repertoire holds fewer than 150,000 clones, more than 60% seen once, with approximately 5.6% in the top ten. The specimen was peripheral blood. All receptors come from a man in his 70s with acute or convalescent COVID-19. The CDR3 runs from the conserved cysteine through the conserved F or W. A D gene is named only where the DNA matches it firmly. Rows give clone size only sometimes, using once, few, many, or a class for an expanded clone.

d_gene	abundance	v_gene	j_gene	CDR3aa	CDR3nt
.	few	TRBV6-2/TRBV6-3	TRBJ2-1	CASSDNLGSSYNEQFF	TGTGCCAGCAGTGACAATCTTGGCAGCTCCTACAATGAGCAGTTCTTC
.	.	TRBV3-1/TRBV3-2	TRBJ1-4	CASSQREEATNEKLFF	TGTGCCAGCAGCCAAAGGGAGGAGGCAACTAATGAAAAACTGTTTTTT
TRBD2	.	TRBV2	TRBJ2-3	CASSRLAGGTDTQYF	TGTGCCAGCAGCAGATTAGCGGGGGGGACAGATACGCAGTATTTT
.	.	TRBV19	TRBJ1-2	CASKVEGAVGYTF	TGTGCCAGTAAGGTCGAGGGCGCGGTTGGCTACACCTTC
.	.	TRBV19	TRBJ1-2	CASSTEAGAHTF	TGTGCCAGTAGTACCGAGGCAGGGGCGCACACCTTC
.	few	TRBV19	TRBJ2-4	CASSIGSGSKNIQYF	TGTGCCAGTAGTATAGGATCCGGGAGCAAAAACATTCAGTACTTC
TRBD1	.	TRBV7-9	TRBJ1-6	CASSRDSYSPLHF	TGTGCCAGCAGCCGGGACAGCTATTCACCCCTCCACTTT
.	.	TRBV28	TRBJ1-4	CASSLLGGATNEKLFF	TGTGCCAGCAGTTTATTGGGGGGGGCAACTAATGAAAAACTGTTTTTT
TRBD2	.	TRBV6-6	TRBJ2-7	CASSGAGVGYEQYF	TGTGCCAGCAGTGGAGCGGGAGTTGGGTACGAGCAGTACTTC
.	.	TRBV30	TRBJ1-2	CAWSATQGVGYTF	TGTGCCTGGAGTGCCACACAAGGGGTCGGCTACACCTTC
TRBD2	.	TRBV7-8	TRBJ2-7	CASSLDPGSGSDYEQYF	TGTGCCAGCAGCTTAGACCCGGGGAGCGGGAGCGACTACGAGCAGTACTTC
TRBD1	.	TRBV7-9	TRBJ1-2	CASSLGQARLFNYGYTF	TGTGCCAGCAGCCTCGGACAGGCTCGTTTATTTAACTATGGCTACACCTTC
TRBD2	.	TRBV11-2	TRBJ2-7	CASSTGGLGYEQYF	TGTGCCAGCAGCACCGGGGGACTAGGCTACGAGCAGTACTTC